In its sample, the clone carrying this T cell receptor (beta chain) was seen once. The repertoire was sequenced with immunoSEQ multiplex PCR; TCRdb's copy has only in-frame clones and lacks some. The data hold about 180,000 clones, with approximately 92% observed a single time. This record belongs to a study of T cell responses to AZD1222 COVID-19 vaccine. Germline trimming cut 4 bases from V and 0 bases from J; bases unmatched to any gene: 4. CDR3 length: 15 residues. CDR1 is SGHNT and CDR2 is YYREEE in the germline V gene (reference sequence). This sequence joins TRBV5-4 and TRBJ1-3, with TRBD1 identical over 7 bases. This clonotype was obtained from an adult who received the MenACWY meningococcal vaccine as a control. The sample here was peripheral blood, taken 28 days after the second dose of the MenACWY control vaccine. CDR3: CASSTDRNSGNTIYF. CDR3 coding DNA: TGTGCCAGCAGCACGGACAGGAACTCTGGAAACACCATATATTTT.